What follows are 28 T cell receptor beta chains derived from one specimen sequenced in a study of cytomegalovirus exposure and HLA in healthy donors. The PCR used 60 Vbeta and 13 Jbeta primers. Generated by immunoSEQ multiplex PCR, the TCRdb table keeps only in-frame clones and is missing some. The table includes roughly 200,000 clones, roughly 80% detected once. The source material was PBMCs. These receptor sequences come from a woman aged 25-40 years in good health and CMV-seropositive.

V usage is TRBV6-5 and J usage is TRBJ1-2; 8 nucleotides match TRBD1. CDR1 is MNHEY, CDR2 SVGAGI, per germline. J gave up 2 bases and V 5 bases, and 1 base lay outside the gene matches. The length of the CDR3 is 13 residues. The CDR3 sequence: CASSHRGNYGYTF. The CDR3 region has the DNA TGTGCCAGCAGTCACAGGGGGAACTATGGCTACACCTTC.

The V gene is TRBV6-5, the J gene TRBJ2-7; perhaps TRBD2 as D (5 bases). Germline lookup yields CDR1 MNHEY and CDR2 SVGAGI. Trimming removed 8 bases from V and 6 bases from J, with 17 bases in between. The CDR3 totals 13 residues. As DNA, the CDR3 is TGTGCCAGCGGCCGAGGGAGAGGGTCCGAGCAGTACTTC. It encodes CASGRGRGSEQYF.

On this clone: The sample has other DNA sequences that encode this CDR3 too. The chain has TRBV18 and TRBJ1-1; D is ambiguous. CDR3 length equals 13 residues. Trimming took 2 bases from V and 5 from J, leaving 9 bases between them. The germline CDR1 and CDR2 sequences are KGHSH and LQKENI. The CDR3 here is CASSPNGRTEAFF. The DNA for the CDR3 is TGTGCCAGCTCACCAAACGGGAGGACTGAAGCTTTCTTT. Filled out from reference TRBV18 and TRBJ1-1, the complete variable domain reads NAGVMQNPRHLVRRRGQEARLRCSPMKGHSHVYWYRQLPEEGLKFMVYLQKENIIDESGMPKERFSAEFPKEGPSILRIQQVVRGDSAAYFCASSPNGRTEAFFGQGTRLTVV.

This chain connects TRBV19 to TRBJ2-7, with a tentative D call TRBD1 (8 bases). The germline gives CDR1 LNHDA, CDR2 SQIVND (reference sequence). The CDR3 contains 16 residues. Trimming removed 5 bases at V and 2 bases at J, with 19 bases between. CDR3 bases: TGTGCCAGTAGTTTCGGGGGGACAGGAGGAACCTACGAGCAGTACTTC. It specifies CASSFGGTGGTYEQYF.

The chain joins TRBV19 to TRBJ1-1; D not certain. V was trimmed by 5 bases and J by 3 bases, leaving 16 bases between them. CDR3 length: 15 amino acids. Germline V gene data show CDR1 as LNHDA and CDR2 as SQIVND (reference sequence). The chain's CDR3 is CASSAGPRRDTEAFF. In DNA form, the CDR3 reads TGTGCCAGTAGTGCGGGCCCCCGGAGGGACACTGAAGCTTTCTTT. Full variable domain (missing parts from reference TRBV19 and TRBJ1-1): DGGITQSPKYLFRKEGQNVTLSCEQNLNHDAMYWYRQDPGQGLRLIYYSQIVNDFQKGDIAEGYSVSREKKESFPLTVTSAQKNPTAFYLCASSAGPRRDTEAFFGQGTRLTVV.

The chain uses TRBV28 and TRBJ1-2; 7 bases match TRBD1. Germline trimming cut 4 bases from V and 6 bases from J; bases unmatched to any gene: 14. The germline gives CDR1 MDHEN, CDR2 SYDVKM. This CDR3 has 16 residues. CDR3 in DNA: TGTGCCAGCAGTTCCGTTCCGCCGGCCACAGGGGATGGCTACACCTTC. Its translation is CASSSVPPATGDGYTF.

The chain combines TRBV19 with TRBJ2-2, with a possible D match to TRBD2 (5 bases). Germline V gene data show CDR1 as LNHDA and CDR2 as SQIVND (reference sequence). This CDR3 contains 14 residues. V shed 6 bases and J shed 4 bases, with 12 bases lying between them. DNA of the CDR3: TGTGCCAGTAGGGGAGTTGCCGTCACCGGGGAGCTGTTTTTT. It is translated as CASRGVAVTGELFF.

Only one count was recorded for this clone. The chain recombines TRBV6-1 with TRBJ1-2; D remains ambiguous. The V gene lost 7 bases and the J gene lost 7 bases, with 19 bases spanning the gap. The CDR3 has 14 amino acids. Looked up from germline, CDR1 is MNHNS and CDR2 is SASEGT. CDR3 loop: CASTDADPSGGYTF. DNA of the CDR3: TGTGCCAGCACTGATGCCGACCCTTCGGGTGGCTACACCTTC.

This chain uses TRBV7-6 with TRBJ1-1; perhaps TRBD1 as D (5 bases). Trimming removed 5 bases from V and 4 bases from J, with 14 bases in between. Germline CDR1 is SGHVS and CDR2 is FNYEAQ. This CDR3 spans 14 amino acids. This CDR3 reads CASSRQGWGTEAFF. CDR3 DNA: TGTGCCAGCAGCAGGCAGGGATGGGGCACTGAAGCTTTCTTT.

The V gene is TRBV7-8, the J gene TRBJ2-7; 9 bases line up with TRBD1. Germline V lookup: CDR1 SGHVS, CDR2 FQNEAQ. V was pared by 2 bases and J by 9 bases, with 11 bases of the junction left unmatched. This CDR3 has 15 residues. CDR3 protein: CASSLFPGQGFSQYF. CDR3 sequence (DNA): TGTGCCAGCAGCTTATTTCCGGGACAGGGTTTCTCGCAGTACTTC.

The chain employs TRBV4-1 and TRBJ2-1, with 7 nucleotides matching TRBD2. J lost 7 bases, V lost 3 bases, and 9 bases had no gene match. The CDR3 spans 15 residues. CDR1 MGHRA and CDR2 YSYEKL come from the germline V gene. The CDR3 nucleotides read TGCGCCAGCAGCCACCGGGGAGGGCCGGGGAATGAGCAGTTCTTC. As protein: CASSHRGGPGNEQFF.

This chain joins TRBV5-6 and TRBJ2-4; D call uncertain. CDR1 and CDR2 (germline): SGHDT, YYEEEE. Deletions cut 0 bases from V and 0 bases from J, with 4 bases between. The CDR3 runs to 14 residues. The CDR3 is CASSLDLAKNIQYF. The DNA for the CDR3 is TGTGCCAGCAGCTTGGATCTAGCCAAAAACATTCAGTACTTC.

CDR3 sequence reads: CASSAFSSDSPLHF. The CDR3 DNA follows: TGTGCCAGCAGCGCTTTTTCTAGCGATTCACCCCTCCACTTT. The J gene is TRBJ1-6, the V gene TRBV7-8, with D unresolved. The CDR3 length is 14 residues. Germline V gene sequence: CDR1 SGHVS, CDR2 FQNEAQ. Trimming stripped 5 bases from V and 8 bases from J, with 13 bases between.

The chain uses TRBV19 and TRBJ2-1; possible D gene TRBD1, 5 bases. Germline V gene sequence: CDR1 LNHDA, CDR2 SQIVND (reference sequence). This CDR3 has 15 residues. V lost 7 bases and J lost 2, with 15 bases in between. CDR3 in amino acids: CASTSTSTAYNEQFF. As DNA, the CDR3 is TGTGCCAGTACCTCGACCTCGACAGCCTACAATGAGCAGTTCTTC. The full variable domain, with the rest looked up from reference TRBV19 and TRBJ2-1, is DGGITQSPKYLFRKEGQNVTLSCEQNLNHDAMYWYRQDPGQGLRLIYYSQIVNDFQKGDIAEGYSVSREKKESFPLTVTSAQKNPTAFYLCASTSTSTAYNEQFFGPGTRLTVL.

The CDR3 here is CASSMTGAVTGELFF. The CDR3 DNA reads as TGTGCCAGTAGTATGACAGGGGCAGTCACCGGGGAGCTGTTTTTT. The chain employs TRBV19 and TRBJ2-2, with 8 bases lining up with TRBD1. J lost 4 bases, V lost 3 bases, and 4 bases had no gene match. Germline-derived CDR1 and CDR2 are LNHDA and SQIVND (reference sequence). This CDR3 spans 15 amino acids.

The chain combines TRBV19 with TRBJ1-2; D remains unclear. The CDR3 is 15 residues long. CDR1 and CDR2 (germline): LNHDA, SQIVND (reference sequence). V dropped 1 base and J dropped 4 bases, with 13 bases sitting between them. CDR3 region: CASSIVGPGLYGYTF. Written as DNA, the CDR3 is TGTGCCAGTAGTATAGTGGGTCCTGGGCTCTATGGCTACACCTTC.

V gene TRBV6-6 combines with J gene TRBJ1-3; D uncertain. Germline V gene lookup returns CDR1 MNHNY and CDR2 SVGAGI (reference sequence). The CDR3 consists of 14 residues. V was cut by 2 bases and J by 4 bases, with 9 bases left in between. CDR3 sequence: CASSYERIGNTIYF. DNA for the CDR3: TGTGCCAGCAGTTACGAGAGAATCGGAAACACCATATATTTT.

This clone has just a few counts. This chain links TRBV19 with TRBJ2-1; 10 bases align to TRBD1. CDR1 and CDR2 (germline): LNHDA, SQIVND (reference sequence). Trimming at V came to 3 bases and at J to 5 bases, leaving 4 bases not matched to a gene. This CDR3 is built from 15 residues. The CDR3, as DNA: TGTGCCAGTAGTATTCTAGGGACAGGGGACAATGAGCAGTTCTTC. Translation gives CASSILGTGDNEQFF.

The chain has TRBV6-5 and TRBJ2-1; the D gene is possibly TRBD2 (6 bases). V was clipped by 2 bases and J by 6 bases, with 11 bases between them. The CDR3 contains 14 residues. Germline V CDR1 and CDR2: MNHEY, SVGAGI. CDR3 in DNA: TGTGCCAGCAGTTACGGCGGGGCGATCAATGAGCAGTTCTTC. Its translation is CASSYGGAINEQFF.

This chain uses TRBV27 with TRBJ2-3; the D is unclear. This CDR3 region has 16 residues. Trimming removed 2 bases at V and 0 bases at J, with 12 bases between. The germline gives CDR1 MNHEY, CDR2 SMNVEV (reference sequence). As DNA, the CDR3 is TGTGCCAGCAGTTTACGACCGGCGGTTAGCACAGATACGCAGTATTTT. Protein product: CASSLRPAVSTDTQYF.

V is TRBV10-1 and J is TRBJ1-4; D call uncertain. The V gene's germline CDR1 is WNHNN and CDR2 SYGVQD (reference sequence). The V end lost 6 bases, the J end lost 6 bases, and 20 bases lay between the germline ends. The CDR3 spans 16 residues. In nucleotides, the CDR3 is TGCGCCAGCAGAGTGCGGTGGTCAGTCATTTATGAAAAACTGTTTTTT. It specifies CASRVRWSVIYEKLFF.

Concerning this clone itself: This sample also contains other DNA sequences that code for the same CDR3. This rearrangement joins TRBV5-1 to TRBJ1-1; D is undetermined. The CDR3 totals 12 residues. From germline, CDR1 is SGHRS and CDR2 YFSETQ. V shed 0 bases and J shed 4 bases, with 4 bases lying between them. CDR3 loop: CASSLDSTEAFF. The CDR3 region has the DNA TGCGCCAGCAGCTTGGATAGCACTGAAGCTTTCTTT.

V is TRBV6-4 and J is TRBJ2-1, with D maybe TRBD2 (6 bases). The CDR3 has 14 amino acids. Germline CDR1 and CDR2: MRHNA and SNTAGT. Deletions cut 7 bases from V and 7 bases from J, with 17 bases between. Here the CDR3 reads CASKTVAGRNEQFF. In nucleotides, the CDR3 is TGTGCCAGCAAGACGGTTGCGGGGAGGAATGAGCAGTTCTTC.

The CDR3 loop reads CASSIDTTREYSNQPQHF. In DNA form, the CDR3 reads TGTGCCAGTAGTATAGATACGACCAGGGAATATAGCAATCAGCCCCAGCATTTT. The chain links TRBV19 to TRBJ1-5, with D possibly matching TRBD1 (5 bases). Germline V gene data show CDR1 as LNHDA and CDR2 as SQIVND (reference sequence). The ends were cut back, 0 bases at V and 0 bases at J, with 15 bases in the middle. This CDR3 spans 18 amino acids.

CDR3: CASSPTLYEQYF. The CDR3 DNA reads as TGTGCCTCCTCCCCCACTCTTTACGAGCAGTACTTC. The chain couples TRBV28 to TRBJ2-7; D is unresolved. V was trimmed by 11 bases and J by 4 bases, leaving 15 bases between them. CDR3 size: 12 residues. Germline V gives CDR1 MDHEN, CDR2 SYDVKM.

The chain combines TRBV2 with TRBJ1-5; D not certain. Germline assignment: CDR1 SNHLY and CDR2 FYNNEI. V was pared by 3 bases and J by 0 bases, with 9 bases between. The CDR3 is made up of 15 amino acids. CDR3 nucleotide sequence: TGTGCCAGCAGTGATGGGCAGGCTAGCAATCAGCCCCAGCATTTT. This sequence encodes CASSDGQASNQPQHF.

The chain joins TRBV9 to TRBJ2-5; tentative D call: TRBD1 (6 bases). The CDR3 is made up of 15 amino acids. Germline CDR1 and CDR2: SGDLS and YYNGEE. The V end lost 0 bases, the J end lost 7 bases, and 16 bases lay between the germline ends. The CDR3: CASSVGYGRGGTQYF. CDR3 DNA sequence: TGTGCCAGCAGCGTAGGGTACGGGCGAGGGGGGACCCAGTACTTC.

The CDR3 is CASSPSRSYEQYF. CDR3 in DNA: TGTGCCAGCAGCCCTTCTCGGTCCTACGAGCAGTACTTC. J is TRBJ2-7 and V is TRBV7-6, with no clear D. This CDR3 has 13 residues. CDR1 SGHVS and CDR2 FNYEAQ come from the germline V gene. V dropped 5 bases and J dropped 1 base, with 9 bases sitting between them.